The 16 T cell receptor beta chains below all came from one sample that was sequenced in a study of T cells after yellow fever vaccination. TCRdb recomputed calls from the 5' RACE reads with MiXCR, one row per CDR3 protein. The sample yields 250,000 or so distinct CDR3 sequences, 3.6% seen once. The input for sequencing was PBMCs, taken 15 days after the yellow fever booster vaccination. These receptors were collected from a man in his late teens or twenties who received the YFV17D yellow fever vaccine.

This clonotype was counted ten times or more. The CDR3 protein is CSASVSGTGAREQYF. CDR3 coding DNA: TGCAGTGCTAGTGTTTCTGGGACAGGAGCCCGCGAGCAGTACTTC. The V gene is TRBV20-1, the J gene TRBJ2-7, with 8 bases aligning to TRBD1. Germline lookup yields CDR1 DFQATT and CDR2 SNEGSKA (reference sequence). The ends lost 3 bases at V and 6 bases at J; junction bases unmatched: 13. This CDR3 contains 15 residues.

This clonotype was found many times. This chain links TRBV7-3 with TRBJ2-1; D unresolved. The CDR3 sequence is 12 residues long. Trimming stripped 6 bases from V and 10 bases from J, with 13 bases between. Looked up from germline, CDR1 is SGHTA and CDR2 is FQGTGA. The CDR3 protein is CASRNPGKEQFF. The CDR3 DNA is TGTGCCAGCAGAAATCCCGGAAAGGAGCAGTTCTTC.

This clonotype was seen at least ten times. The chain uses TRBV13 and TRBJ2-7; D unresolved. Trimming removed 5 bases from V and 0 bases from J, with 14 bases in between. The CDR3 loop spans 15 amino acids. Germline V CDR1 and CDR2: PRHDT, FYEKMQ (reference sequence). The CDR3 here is CASSTRRKSSYEQYF. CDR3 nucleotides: TGTGCCAGCAGCACCCGACGTAAAAGCTCCTACGAGCAGTACTTC. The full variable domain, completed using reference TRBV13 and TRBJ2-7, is AAGVIQSPRHLIKEKRETATLKCYPIPRHDTVYWYQQGPGQDPQFLISFYEKMQSDKGSIPDRFSAQQFSDYHSELNMSSLELGDSALYFCASSTRRKSSYEQYFGPGTRLTVT.

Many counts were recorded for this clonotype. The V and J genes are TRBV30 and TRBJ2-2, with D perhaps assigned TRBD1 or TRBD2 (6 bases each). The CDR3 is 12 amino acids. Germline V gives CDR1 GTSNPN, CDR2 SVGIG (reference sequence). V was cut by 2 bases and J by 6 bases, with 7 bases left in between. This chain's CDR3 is CAWSRGPGELFF. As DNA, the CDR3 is TGTGCCTGGAGTCGGGGGCCCGGGGAGCTGTTTTTT.

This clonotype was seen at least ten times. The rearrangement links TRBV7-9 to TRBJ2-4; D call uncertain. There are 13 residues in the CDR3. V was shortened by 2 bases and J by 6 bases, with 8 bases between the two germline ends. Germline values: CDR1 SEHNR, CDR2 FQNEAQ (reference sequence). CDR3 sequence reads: CASSLWDRNIQYF. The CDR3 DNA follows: TGTGCCAGCAGCTTATGGGATAGAAACATTCAGTACTTC.

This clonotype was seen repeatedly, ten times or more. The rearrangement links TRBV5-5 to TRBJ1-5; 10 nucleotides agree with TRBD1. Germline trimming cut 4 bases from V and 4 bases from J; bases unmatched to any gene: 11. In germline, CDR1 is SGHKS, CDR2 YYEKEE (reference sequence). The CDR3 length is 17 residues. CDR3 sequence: CASSPRVDRGFNQPQHF. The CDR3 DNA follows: TGTGCCAGCAGCCCCCGGGTGGACAGGGGGTTTAATCAGCCCCAGCATTTT.

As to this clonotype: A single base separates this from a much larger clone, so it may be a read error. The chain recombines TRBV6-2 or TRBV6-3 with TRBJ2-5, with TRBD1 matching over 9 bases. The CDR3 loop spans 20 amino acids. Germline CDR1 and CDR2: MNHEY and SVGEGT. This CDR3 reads CASRAPFDRGSFSYQETQCF. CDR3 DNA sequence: TGTGCCAGCAGGGCACCCTTCGACAGGGGGTCATTCTCGTACCAAGAGACCCAGTGCTTC.

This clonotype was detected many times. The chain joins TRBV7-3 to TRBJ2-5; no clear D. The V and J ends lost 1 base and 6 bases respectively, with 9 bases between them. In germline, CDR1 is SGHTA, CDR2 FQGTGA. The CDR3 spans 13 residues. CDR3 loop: CASSLMEMQTQYF. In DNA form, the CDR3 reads TGTGCCAGCAGCTTAATGGAGATGCAGACCCAGTACTTC. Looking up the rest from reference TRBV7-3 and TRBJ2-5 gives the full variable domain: GAGVSQTPSNKVTEKGKYVELRCDPISGHTALYWYRQSLGQGPEFLIYFQGTGAADDSGLPNDRFFAVRPEGSVSTLKIQRTERGDSAVYLCASSLMEMQTQYFGPGTRLLVL.

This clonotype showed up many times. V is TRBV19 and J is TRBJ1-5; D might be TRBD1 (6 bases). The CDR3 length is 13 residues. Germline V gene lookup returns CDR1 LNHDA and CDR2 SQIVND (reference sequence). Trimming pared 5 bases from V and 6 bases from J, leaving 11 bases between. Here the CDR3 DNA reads TGTGCCAGTAGTTGGGGGGCCGGTCAGCCCCAGCATTTT. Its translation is CASSWGAGQPQHF.

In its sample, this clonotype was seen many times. The chain's CDR3 is CASSLGTGIGEQFF. In DNA, the CDR3 is TGTGCCAGCAGCTTGGGGACAGGGATTGGTGAGCAGTTCTTC. The chain carries TRBV5-4 and TRBJ2-1, with 8 bases matching TRBD1. Looked up from germline, CDR1 is SGHNT and CDR2 is YYREEE (reference sequence). The CDR3 contains 14 residues. The trim removed 0 bases at V and 9 bases at J, leaving 5 bases unmatched.

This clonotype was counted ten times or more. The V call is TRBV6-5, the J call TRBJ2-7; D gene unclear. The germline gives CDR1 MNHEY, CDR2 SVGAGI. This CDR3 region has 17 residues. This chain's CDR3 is CASSFVKAGKNSYEQYV. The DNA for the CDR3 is TGTGCAAGCAGTTTTGTTAAGGCCGGTAAGAATTCTTACGAGCAGTACGTC.

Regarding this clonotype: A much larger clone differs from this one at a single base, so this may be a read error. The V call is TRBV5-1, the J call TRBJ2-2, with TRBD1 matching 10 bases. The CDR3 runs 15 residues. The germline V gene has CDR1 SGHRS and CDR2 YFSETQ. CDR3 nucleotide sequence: TGCGCCAGCAGCGCGACAGGGGGCGATACCGGGGAGCTGTTATTT. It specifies CASSATGGDTGELLF.

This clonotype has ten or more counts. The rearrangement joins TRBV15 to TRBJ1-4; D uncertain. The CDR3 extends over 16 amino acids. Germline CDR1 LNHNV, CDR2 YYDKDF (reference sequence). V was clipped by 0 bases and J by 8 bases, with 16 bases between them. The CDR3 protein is CATSRELSSNSEKLFF. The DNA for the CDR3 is TGTGCCACCAGCAGAGAACTAAGTTCCAATTCCGAAAAACTGTTTTTT.

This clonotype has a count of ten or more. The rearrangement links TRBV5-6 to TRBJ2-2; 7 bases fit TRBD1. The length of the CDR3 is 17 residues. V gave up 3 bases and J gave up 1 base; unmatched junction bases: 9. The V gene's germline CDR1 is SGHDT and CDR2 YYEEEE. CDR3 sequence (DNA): TGTGCCAGCAGCTCGTCGACAGGGAGCATGAACACCGGGGAGCTGTTTTTT. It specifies CASSSSTGSMNTGELFF.

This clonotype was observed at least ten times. The CDR3 spells CASGLVSLGGGNQPQHF. DNA of the CDR3: TGTGCTAGTGGTTTGGTATCGTTGGGGGGTGGCAATCAGCCCCAGCATTTT. The chain has TRBV12-5 and TRBJ1-5; the D gene is possibly TRBD1 (5 bases). This CDR3 is 17 amino acids long. Germline V lookup: CDR1 LGHNT, CDR2 FRNRAP. V lost 0 bases and J 2 bases, leaving 14 bases between the germline ends.

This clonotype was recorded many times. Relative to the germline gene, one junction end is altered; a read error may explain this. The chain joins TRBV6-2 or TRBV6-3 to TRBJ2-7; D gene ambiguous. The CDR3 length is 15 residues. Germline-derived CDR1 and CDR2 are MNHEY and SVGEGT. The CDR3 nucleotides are TGTGCCAGCAGCTACTTACGAGGAGCCGCGGTCGAGCAGTACTTC. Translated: CASSYLRGAAVEQYF.